This TCR beta chain was obtained from a study of human T cells and chemical hapten exposure. Study context: Minor pooled library volume differences mainly drove per-sample TCR yield variation. Study results and caveats: No alteration of TCRs above 1 in 1000 frequency was seen with DPC sensitization.

Time point noted: healthy volunteer bleed at 2 weeks. Whole blood, unfractionated, served as the material for total RNA extraction. The library attached unique molecular identifiers to individual cDNA molecules. Original analysis: Samples had a median of roughly 100,000 TCRs, ranging roughly 20,000 to 690,600. TCRdb passed the RACE reads through MiXCR, listing each CDR3 protein once. These V and J calls are TCRdb output, not the study's own analysis. The table lists approximately 90,000 distinct CDR3 sequences, roughly 8% of them singletons, with about 3.1% in the top ten. A few counts support this clonotype. Its antigen is as yet unknown. Per the germline V gene, CDR1 is MNHEY and CDR2 is SMNVEV (reference sequence). V lost 0 bases to trimming and J lost 4 bases, with 7 bases between them. This CDR3 has 14 residues.

Sequences were obtained from whole blood. This rearrangement joins TRBV27 to TRBJ2-1; no clear D gene. This receptor was obtained from a female donor in good health. Some clones in this sample may be carry-over from other donors' samples. In DNA form, the CDR3 reads TGTGCCAGCAGTTTATCGGCTGGATACAATGAGCAGTTCTTC. Protein: CASSLSAGYNEQFF.